A selection of T cell receptor beta chains follows, all from one sample in a study of blood T cell repertoires in COVID-19. Some clones are missing from TCRdb's copy, which holds only in-frame ones; the method was immunoSEQ multiplex PCR. The sample has 250,000 to 350,000 clones, about 89% seen once. The sequenced material came from peripheral blood. These receptors all stem from a woman aged 40-49 years who had recovered from COVID-19. CDR3s include the opening cysteine and the closing phenylalanine or tryptophan. The D gene is left open where the match is weak. Size tells how often a clone was seen (once, few, many) or the class of an expanded clone, and some rows leave it out.

V gene	clone size	D gene	J gene	CDR3 length	CDR3 DNA	CDR3 protein
TRBV2	NA	NA	TRBJ2-5	13	TGTGCCAGCATCGGGACTCTTCAAGAGACCCAGTACTTC	CASIGTLQETQYF
TRBV29-1	once	NA	TRBJ1-4	13	TGCAGCGTTGCCGGTAGGGGGGGGGAAAAACTGTTTTTT	CSVAGRGGEKLFF
TRBV3-1/TRBV3-2	many	TRBD1	TRBJ1-2	15	TGTGCCAGCAGCCATCGGGGACAGCCGCTATATGGCTACACCTTC	CASSHRGQPLYGYTF
TRBV5-1	NA	NA	TRBJ2-2	17	TGCGCCAGCAGCTTGAGGGACACCCATGCGAACACCGGGGAGCTGTTTTTT	CASSLRDTHANTGELFF
TRBV7-3	NA	TRBD2	TRBJ2-5	16	TGTGCCAGCAGCGCGGGACTAGCGGGAGAAGTGGAGACCCAGTACTTC	CASSAGLAGEVETQYF
TRBV28	NA	TRBD2	TRBJ2-7	14	TGTGCCAGCTCGGAGGGGAGGGCCTCCTACGAGCAGTACTTC	CASSEGRASYEQYF
TRBV24-1	NA	TRBD1	TRBJ2-7	16	TGTGCCACCAGTGATGAGGGGACAGGGGACTCCTACGAGCAGTACTTC	CATSDEGTGDSYEQYF
TRBV7-6	once	TRBD1	TRBJ2-3	15	TGTGCCAGCAGCATGGGACAGGGCTTTCCAGATACGCAGTATTTT	CASSMGQGFPDTQYF
TRBV3-1/TRBV3-2	NA	NA	TRBJ1-6	12	TGTGCCAGCAGGGGAGTGGGGTCACCCCTCCACTTT	CASRGVGSPLHF
TRBV28	NA	TRBD1	TRBJ1-6	15	TGTGCCATCAATCAGGGGGCTGCCTATAATTCACCCCTCCACTTT	CAINQGAAYNSPLHF
TRBV7-2	NA	TRBD1	TRBJ2-7	16	TGTGCCAGCAGCGGACAGGATACCCCCTTACCCTACGAGCAGTACTTC	CASSGQDTPLPYEQYF
TRBV5-1	NA	TRBD1	TRBJ2-3	14	TGCGCCAGCAGCCAGGGACAGGGAGGGAATACGCAGTATTTT	CASSQGQGGNTQYF
TRBV7-9	NA	NA	TRBJ2-3	13	TGTGCCACCCTCTCCGACAACACAGATACGCAGTATTTT	CATLSDNTDTQYF
TRBV21-1	once	NA	TRBJ1-6	15	TGTGCCAGCAGCAAAGACAGGGGGGTACGGTCACCCCTCCACTTT	CASSKDRGVRSPLHF
TRBV16	NA	NA	TRBJ1-2	15	TGTGCCAGCAGCCAGCATGGGGGCGCAGACTATGGCTACACCTTC	CASSQHGGADYGYTF